This T cell receptor beta chain was observed in a study of molecular identifiers for immune sequencing clone quantification. The use of previously described methods and listed TCR primers produced the bulk TCR libraries. TCRdb reprocessed the PCR reads with MiXCR, giving one entry per CDR3 protein. Of more than 250,000 distinct CDR3 sequences listed, about 22% were seen once; the top ten hold approximately 0.8%. Whole-study findings and limits: A shared barcode on identical TCR molecules could lead to underestimated sizes for highly expanded clones.

In this sample, this clonotype turned up many times. Its specificity is not known. CDR1 and CDR2 (germline): SGHVS, FNYEAQ. This CDR3 comprises 19 residues. Trimming took 5 bases from V and 4 from J; bases not matched to a gene: 18. The sequenced material came from naive CD8+ T cells from blood, with Jurkat cell RNA spiked in. Subset specified: FACS-sorted CD8+CD4-CCR7+CD45RA+ naive T cells. This clonotype originated in a human donor in good health. Some libraries in this study had Jurkat cell RNA spiked in. This rearrangement joins TRBV7-6 to TRBJ1-4, with 8 bases aligning to TRBD1. CDR3 nucleotide sequence: TGTGCCAGCAGCCTCCTGGACAGGGAGGAGACGGAAATTAATGAAAAACTGTTTTTT. Translating gives CASSLLDREETEINEKLFF.